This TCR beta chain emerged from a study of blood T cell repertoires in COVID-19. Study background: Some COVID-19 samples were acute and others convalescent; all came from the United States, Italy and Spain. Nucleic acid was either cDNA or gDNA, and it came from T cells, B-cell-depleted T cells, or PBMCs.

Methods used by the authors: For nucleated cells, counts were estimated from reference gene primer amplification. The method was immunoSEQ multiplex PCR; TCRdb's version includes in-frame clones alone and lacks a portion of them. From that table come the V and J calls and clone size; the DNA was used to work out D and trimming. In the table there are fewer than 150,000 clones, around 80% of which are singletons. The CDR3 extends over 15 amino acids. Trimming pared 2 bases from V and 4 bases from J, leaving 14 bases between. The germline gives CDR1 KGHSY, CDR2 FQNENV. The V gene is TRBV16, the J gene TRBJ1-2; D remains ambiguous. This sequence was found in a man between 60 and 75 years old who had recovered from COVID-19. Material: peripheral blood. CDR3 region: CASSQTSDSIYGYTF. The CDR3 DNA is TGTGCCAGCAGCCAAACTAGCGACTCAATCTATGGCTACACCTTC.